This T cell receptor beta chain was recorded in a study of technical replicates of blood from a few donors. TCRdb keeps only in-frame clones here, not all; method: immunoSEQ multiplex PCR. The sample includes some 85,000 clones, around 96% of them seen just once. In its sample, this clone was seen once. Germline CDR1 reads SGHRS; CDR2 reads YFSETQ. V was cut by 5 bases and J by 3 bases, with 21 bases left in between. This CDR3 spans 17 amino acids. This chain joins TRBV5-1 and TRBJ1-3; D is unclear. This TCR was recovered from a human donor in good health. Sample: T cells isolated from PBMCs. CDR3 sequence reads: CASRLRRDFTIGNTIYF. CDR3 coding DNA: TGCGCCAGCAGGTTACGGAGGGATTTTACGATTGGAAACACCATATATTTT.